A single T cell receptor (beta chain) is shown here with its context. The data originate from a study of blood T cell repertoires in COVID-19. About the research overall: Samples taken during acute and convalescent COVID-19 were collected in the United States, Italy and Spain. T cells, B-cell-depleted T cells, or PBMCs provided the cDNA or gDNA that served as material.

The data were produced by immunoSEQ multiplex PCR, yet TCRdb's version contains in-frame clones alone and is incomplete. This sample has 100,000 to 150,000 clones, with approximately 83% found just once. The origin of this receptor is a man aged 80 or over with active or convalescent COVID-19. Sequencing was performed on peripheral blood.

CDR3 loop: CASSQDLQGNYGYTF. The CDR3 bases are TGTGCCAGCAGCCAAGATCTGCAGGGTAACTATGGCTACACCTTC. This chain connects TRBV14 to TRBJ1-2; D may be TRBD1 (5 bases). In germline, CDR1 is SGHDN, CDR2 FVKESK. V was cut by 0 bases and J by 1 base, with 9 bases left in between. The CDR3 is 15 amino acids.